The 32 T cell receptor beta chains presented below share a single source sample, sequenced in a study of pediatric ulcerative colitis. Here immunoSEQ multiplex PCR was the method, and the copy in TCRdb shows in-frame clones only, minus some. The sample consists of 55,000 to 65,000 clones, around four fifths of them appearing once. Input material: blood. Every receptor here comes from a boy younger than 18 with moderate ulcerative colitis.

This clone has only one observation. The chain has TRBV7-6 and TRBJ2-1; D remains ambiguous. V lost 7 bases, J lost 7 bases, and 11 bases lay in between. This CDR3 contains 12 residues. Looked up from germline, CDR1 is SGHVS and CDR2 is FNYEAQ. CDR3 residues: CASKNEGNEQFF. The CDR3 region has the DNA TGTGCCAGCAAGAACGAAGGGAATGAGCAGTTCTTC. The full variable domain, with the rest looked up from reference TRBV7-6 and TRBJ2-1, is GAGVSQSPRYKVTKRGQDVALRCDPISGHVSLYWYRQALGQGPEFLTYFNYEAQQDKSGLPNDRFSAERPEGSISTLTIQRTEQRDSAMYRCASKNEGNEQFFGPGTRLTVL.

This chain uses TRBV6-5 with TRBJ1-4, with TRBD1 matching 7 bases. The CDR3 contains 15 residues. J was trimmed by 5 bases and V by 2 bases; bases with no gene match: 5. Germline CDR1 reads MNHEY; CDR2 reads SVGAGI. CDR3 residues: CASSYRGQRNEKLFF. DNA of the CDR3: TGTGCCAGCAGTTACAGGGGGCAAAGGAATGAAAAACTGTTTTTT.

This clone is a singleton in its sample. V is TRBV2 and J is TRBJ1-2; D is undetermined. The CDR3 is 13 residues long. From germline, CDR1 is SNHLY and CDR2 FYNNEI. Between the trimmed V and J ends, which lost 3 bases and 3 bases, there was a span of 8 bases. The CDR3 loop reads CASSDRGYYGYTF. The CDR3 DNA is TGTGCCAGCAGTGATCGCGGATACTATGGCTACACCTTC.

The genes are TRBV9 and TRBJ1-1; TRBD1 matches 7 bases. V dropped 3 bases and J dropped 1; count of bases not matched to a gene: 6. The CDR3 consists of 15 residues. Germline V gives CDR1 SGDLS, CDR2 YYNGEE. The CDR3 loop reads CASSAVGQSNTEAFF. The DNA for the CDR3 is TGTGCCAGCAGCGCAGTGGGACAGTCGAACACTGAAGCTTTCTTT.

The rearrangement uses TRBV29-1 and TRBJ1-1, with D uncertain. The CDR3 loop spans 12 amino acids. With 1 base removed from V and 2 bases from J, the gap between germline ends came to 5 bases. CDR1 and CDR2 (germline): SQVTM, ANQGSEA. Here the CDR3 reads CSVEGLNTEAFF. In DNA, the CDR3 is TGCAGCGTTGAAGGCCTTAACACTGAAGCTTTCTTT.

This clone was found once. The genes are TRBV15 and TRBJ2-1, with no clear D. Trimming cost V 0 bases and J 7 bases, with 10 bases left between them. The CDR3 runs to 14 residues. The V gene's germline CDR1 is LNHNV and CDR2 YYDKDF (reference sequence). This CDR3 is CATSRDLGPNEQFF. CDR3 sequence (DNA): TGTGCCACCAGCAGAGACCTAGGACCTAATGAGCAGTTCTTC.

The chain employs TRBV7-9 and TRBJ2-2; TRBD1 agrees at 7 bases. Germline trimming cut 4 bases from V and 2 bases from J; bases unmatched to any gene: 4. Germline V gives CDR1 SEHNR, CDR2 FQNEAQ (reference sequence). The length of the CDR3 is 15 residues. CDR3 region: CASSSGQINTGELFF. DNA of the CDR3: TGTGCCAGCAGCTCGGGACAGATAAACACCGGGGAGCTGTTTTTT.

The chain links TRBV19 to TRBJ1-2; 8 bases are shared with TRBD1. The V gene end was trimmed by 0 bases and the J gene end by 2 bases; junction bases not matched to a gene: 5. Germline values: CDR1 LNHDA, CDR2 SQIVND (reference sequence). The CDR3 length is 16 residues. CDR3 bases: TGTGCCAGTAGTATAGATAGTTCAGGGGGCAACTATGGCTACACCTTC. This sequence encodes CASSIDSSGGNYGYTF.

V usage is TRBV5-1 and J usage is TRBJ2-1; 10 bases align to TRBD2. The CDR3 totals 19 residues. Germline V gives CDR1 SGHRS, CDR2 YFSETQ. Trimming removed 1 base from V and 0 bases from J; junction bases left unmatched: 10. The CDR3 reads CASSLPSGGPPSSYNEQFF. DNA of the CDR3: TGCGCCAGCAGCTTGCCTAGCGGGGGCCCCCCTAGCTCCTACAATGAGCAGTTCTTC. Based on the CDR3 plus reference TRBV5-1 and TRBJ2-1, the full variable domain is KAGVTQTPRYLIKTRGQQVTLSCSPISGHRSVSWYQQTPGQGLQFLFEYFSETQRNKGNFPGRFSGRQFSNSRSEMNVSTLELGDSALYLCASSLPSGGPPSSYNEQFFGPGTRLTVL.

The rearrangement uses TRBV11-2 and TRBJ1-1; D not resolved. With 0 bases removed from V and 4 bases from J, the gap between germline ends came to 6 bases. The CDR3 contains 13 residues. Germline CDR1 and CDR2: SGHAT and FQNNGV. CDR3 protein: CASSLEWATEAFF. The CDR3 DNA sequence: TGTGCCAGCAGCTTAGAATGGGCCACTGAAGCTTTCTTT.

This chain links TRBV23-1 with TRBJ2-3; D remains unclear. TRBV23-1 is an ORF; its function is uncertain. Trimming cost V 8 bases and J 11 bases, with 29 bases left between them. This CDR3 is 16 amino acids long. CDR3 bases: TGCGCCAGCTACAGACTCGAGCAGTGTCGTGTTTGGGAGCAGTATTTT. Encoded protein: CASYRLEQCRVWEQYF.

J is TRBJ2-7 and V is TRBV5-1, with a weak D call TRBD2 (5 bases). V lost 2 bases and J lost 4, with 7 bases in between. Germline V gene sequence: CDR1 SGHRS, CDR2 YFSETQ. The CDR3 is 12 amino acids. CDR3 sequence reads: CASSFGGYEQYF. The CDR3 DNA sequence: TGCGCCAGCAGCTTTGGCGGGTACGAGCAGTACTTC.

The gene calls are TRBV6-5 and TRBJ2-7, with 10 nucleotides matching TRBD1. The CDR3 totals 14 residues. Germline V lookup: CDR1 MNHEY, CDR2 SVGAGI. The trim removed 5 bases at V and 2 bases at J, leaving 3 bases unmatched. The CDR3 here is CASSAGTGAYEQYF. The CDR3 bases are TGTGCCAGCAGTGCCGGGACAGGGGCCTACGAGCAGTACTTC.

CDR3 region: CASSEAGTPNQPQHF. CDR3 DNA: TGTGCCAGCAGTGAAGCTGGGACGCCAAATCAGCCCCAGCATTTT. V usage is TRBV2 and J usage is TRBJ1-5, with a possible D match to TRBD1 (5 bases). With 0 bases removed from V and 4 bases from J, the gap between germline ends came to 10 bases. Germline V gene data show CDR1 as SNHLY and CDR2 as FYNNEI. The CDR3 loop spans 15 amino acids.

The DNA of the CDR3 is TGTGCCAGCAGTCCACCAGCACCCGGGAGGGCCTACGAGCAGTACTTC. The encoded protein is CASSPPAPGRAYEQYF. The gene calls are TRBV28 and TRBJ2-7; TRBD2 matches 8 bases. Trimming took 5 bases from V and 2 from J; bases not matched to a gene: 11. The CDR3 covers 16 residues. Germline assignment: CDR1 MDHEN and CDR2 SYDVKM.

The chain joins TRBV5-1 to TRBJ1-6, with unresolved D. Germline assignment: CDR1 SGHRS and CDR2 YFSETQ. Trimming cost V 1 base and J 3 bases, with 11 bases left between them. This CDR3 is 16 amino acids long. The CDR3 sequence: CASSLKDRGYNSPLHF. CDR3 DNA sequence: TGCGCCAGCAGCTTGAAGGACCGAGGCTATAATTCACCCCTCCACTTT. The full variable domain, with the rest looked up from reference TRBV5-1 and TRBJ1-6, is KAGVTQTPRYLIKTRGQQVTLSCSPISGHRSVSWYQQTPGQGLQFLFEYFSETQRNKGNFPGRFSGRQFSNSRSEMNVSTLELGDSALYLCASSLKDRGYNSPLHFGNGTRLTVT.

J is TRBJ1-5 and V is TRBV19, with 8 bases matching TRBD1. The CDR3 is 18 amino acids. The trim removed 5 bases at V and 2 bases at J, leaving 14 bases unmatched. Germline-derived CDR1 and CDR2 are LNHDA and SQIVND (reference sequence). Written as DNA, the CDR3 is TGTGCCAGTAGTGCAACCGGGACAGGTTCTCGGGGCAATCAGCCCCAGCATTTT. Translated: CASSATGTGSRGNQPQHF. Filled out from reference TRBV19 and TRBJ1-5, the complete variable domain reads DGGITQSPKYLFRKEGQNVTLSCEQNLNHDAMYWYRQDPGQGLRLIYYSQIVNDFQKGDIAEGYSVSREKKESFPLTVTSAQKNPTAFYLCASSATGTGSRGNQPQHFGDGTRLSIL.

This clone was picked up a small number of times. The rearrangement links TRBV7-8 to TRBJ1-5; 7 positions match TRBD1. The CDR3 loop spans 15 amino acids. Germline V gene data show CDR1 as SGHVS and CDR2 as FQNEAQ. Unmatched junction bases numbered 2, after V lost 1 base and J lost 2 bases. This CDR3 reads CASSLDRGRNQPQHF. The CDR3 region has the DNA TGTGCCAGCAGCTTAGACAGGGGTCGCAATCAGCCCCAGCATTTT.

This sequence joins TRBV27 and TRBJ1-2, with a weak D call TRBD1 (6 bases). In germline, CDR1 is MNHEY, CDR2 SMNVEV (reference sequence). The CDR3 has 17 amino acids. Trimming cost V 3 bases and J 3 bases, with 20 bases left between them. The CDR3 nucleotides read TGTGCCAGCAGTTTGGGGGCAGGAACGAGACGGTACTATGGCTACACCTTC. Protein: CASSLGAGTRRYYGYTF.

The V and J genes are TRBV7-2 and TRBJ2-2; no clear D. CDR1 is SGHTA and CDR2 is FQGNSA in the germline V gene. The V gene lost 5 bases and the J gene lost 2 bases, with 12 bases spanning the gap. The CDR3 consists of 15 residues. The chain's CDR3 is CASSGVGSNTGELFF. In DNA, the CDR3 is TGTGCCAGCAGCGGGGTGGGTTCAAACACCGGGGAGCTGTTTTTT.

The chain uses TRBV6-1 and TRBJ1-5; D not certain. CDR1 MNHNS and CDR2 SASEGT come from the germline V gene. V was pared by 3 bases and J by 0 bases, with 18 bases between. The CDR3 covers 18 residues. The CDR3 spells CASSDSIFGSISNQPQHF. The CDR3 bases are TGTGCCAGCAGTGACAGCATCTTCGGCTCGATTAGCAATCAGCCCCAGCATTTT.

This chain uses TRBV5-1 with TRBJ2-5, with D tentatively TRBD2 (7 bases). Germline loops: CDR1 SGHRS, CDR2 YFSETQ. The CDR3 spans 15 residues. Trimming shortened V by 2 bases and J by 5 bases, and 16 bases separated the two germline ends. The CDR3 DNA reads TGCGCCAGCAGCTTAGGCGGGGGCCTGAAGGAGACCCAGTACTTC. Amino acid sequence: CASSLGGGLKETQYF.

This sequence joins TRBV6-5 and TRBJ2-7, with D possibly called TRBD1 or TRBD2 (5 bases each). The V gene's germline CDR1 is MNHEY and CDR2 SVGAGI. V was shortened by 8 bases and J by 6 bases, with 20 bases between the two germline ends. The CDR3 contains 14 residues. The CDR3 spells CASGGPLRAGEQYF. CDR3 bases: TGTGCCAGCGGGGGACCCTTACGGGCGGGCGAGCAGTACTTC.

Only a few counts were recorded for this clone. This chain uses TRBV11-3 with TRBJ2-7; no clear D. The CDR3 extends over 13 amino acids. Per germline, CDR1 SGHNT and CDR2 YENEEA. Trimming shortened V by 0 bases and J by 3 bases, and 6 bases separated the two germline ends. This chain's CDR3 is CASSLDPDYEQYF. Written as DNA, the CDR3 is TGTGCCAGCAGCTTAGATCCAGACTACGAGCAGTACTTC.

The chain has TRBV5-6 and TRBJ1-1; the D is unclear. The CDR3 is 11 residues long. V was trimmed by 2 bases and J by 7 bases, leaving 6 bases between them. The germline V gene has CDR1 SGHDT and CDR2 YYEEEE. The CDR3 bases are TGTGCCAGCAGCTTCTCCGTTGAAGCTTTCTTT. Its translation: CASSFSVEAFF.

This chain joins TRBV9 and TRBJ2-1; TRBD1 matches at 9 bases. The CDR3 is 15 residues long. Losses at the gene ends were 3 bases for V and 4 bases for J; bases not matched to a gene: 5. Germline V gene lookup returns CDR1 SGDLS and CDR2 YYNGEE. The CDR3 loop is CASSGGTGTYNEQFF. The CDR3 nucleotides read TGTGCCAGCAGCGGCGGGACAGGGACGTACAATGAGCAGTTCTTC.

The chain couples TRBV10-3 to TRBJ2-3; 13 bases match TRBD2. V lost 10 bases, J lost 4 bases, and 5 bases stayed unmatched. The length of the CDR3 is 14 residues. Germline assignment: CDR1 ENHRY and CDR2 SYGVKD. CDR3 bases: TGTGCCAGCGGACTAGCGGGGGTCGCAGATACGCAGTATTTT. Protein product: CASGLAGVADTQYF.

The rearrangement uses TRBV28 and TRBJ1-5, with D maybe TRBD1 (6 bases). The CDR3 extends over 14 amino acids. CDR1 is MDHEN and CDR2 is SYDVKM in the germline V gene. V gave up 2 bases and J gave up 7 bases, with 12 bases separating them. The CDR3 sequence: CASSLGGGAQPQHF. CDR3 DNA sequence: TGTGCCAGCAGTTTAGGCGGGGGCGCGCAGCCCCAGCATTTT.

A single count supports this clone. Here the CDR3 DNA reads TGTGCCAGCTCACCTGCAGGGGGCTCCTACAATGAGCAGTTCTTC. It encodes CASSPAGGSYNEQFF. The rearrangement uses TRBV18 and TRBJ2-1, with 7 bases lining up with TRBD1. The CDR3 extends over 15 amino acids. V lost 3 bases, J lost 0 bases, and 2 bases stayed unmatched. Germline V gene sequence: CDR1 KGHSH, CDR2 LQKENI.

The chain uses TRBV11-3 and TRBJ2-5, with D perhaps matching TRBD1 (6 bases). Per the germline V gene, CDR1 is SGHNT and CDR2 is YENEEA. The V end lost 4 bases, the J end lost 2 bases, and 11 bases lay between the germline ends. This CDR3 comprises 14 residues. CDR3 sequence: CASSYKQGQETQYF. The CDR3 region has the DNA TGTGCCAGCAGCTACAAACAGGGACAAGAGACCCAGTACTTC.

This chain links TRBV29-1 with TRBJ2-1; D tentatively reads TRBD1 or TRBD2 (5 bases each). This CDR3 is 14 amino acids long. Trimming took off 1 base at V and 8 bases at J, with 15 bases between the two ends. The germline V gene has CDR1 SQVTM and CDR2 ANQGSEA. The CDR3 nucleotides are TGCAGCGTTGAAGGCAGGGCGGGTGTCGATGAGCAGTTCTTC. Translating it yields CSVEGRAGVDEQFF.

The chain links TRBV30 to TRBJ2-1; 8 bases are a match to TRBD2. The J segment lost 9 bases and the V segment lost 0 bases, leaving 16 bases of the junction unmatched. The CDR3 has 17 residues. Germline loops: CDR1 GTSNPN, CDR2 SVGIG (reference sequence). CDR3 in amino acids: CAWSVLSGRERRSEQFF. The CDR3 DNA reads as TGTGCCTGGAGTGTACTCAGCGGGAGAGAGAGGCGAAGTGAGCAGTTCTTC.